These 28 T cell receptor beta chains originate from one sample sequenced in a study of blood T cell repertoires in COVID-19. Profiling relied on immunoSEQ multiplex PCR, and the TCRdb table lists in-frame clones only, not all of them. There are approximately 170,000 clones in the sample; about four fifths occur only once, and about 2.7% lies in the top ten. Sequenced sample: peripheral blood. These receptors were taken from a woman older than 75 with COVID-19, enrolled during active disease.

This chain links TRBV7-9 with TRBJ1-5; D call uncertain. The germline gives CDR1 SEHNR, CDR2 FQNEAQ (reference sequence). The CDR3 spans 16 residues. Trimming shortened V by 3 bases and J by 0 bases, and 12 bases separated the two germline ends. CDR3 coding DNA: TGTGCCAGCAGCTTCTGGTCCGGGTATAGCAATCAGCCCCAGCATTTT. Translating it yields CASSFWSGYSNQPQHF. Combining the CDR3 with reference TRBV7-9 and TRBJ1-5 gives the whole variable domain DTGVSQNPRHKITKRGQNVTFRCDPISEHNRLYWYRQTLGQGPEFLTYFQNEAQLEKSRLLSDRFSAERPKGSFSTLEIQRTEQGDSAMYLCASSFWSGYSNQPQHFGDGTRLSIL.

DNA of the CDR3: TGTGCCAGCAGCCAAGACCCCGCGAGGGCTTTCTTT. Amino acid sequence: CASSQDPARAFF. V is TRBV14 and J is TRBJ1-1; D is ambiguous. V was cut by 0 bases and J by 11 bases, with 10 bases left in between. This CDR3 has 12 residues. Germline CDR1 reads SGHDN; CDR2 reads FVKESK.

The chain combines TRBV12-3 or TRBV12-4 with TRBJ2-7; perhaps TRBD2 as D (6 bases). V was pared by 3 bases and J by 4 bases, with 10 bases between. The CDR3 is 13 residues long. CDR3 protein: CASSFGGLYEQYF. DNA of the CDR3: TGTGCCAGCAGTTTTGGAGGGTTATACGAGCAGTACTTC.

This chain links TRBV28 with TRBJ2-7, with a possible D match to TRBD2 (5 bases). CDR3 size: 15 residues. V was shortened by 7 bases and J by 0 bases, with 16 bases between the two germline ends. The V gene's germline CDR1 is MDHEN and CDR2 SYDVKM. CDR3 amino acids: CASTSPGEGSYEQYF. The CDR3 DNA reads as TGTGCCAGCACTTCCCCCGGTGAGGGCTCCTACGAGCAGTACTTC. Together with reference TRBV28 and TRBJ2-7, the CDR3 gives the full variable domain: DVKVTQSSRYLVKRTGEKVFLECVQDMDHENMFWYRQDPGLGLRLIYFSYDVKMKEKGDIPEGYSVSREKKERFSLILESASTNQTSMYLCASTSPGEGSYEQYFGPGTRLTVT.

This clone was observed a few times. The CDR3 here is CASRKTGSPGELFF. The CDR3 nucleotides are TGTGCCAGCAGGAAGACAGGGTCTCCCGGGGAGCTGTTTTTT. V usage is TRBV11-3 and J usage is TRBJ2-2, with 7 bases matching TRBD1. The germline gives CDR1 SGHNT, CDR2 YENEEA. This CDR3 contains 14 residues. With 6 bases clipped from V and 6 bases from J, the junction kept 7 bases outside the gene matches.

The genes are TRBV10-1 and TRBJ2-3, with TRBD1 identical over 9 bases. This CDR3 region has 13 residues. Looked up from germline, CDR1 is WNHNN and CDR2 is SYGVQD (reference sequence). Unmatched junction bases numbered 2, after V lost 6 bases and J lost 4 bases. The CDR3 DNA follows: TGCGCCAGCAGCGGGACAGGGTCAGATACGCAGTATTTT. This translates into CASSGTGSDTQYF.

This clone is a singleton in its sample. This sequence joins TRBV7-3 and TRBJ2-3; 9 bases are a match to TRBD2. CDR1 and CDR2 (germline): SGHTA, FQGTGA. V lost 3 bases, J lost 0 bases, and 4 bases stayed unmatched. CDR3 length: 16 residues. CDR3 region: CASSLRGGLSTDTQYF. The CDR3 nucleotides read TGTGCCAGCAGCTTGCGGGGGGGCCTGAGCACAGATACGCAGTATTTT. Full variable domain (missing parts from reference TRBV7-3 and TRBJ2-3): GAGVSQTPSNKVTEKGKYVELRCDPISGHTALYWYRQSLGQGPEFLIYFQGTGAADDSGLPNDRFFAVRPEGSVSTLKIQRTERGDSAVYLCASSLRGGLSTDTQYFGPGTRLTVL.

The rearrangement joins TRBV3-1 (or the pseudogene TRBV3-2) to TRBJ2-7, with 7 nucleotides matching TRBD1. The CDR3 totals 14 residues. Per the germline V gene, CDR1 is LGHDT and CDR2 is YNNKEL (reference sequence). Trimming took 5 bases from V and 1 from J; bases not matched to a gene: 5. The CDR3 DNA follows: TGTGCCAGCAGCGGCCGGGACAGATCCTACGAGCAGTACTTC. Translating it yields CASSGRDRSYEQYF.

This clone was counted once. CDR3 sequence reads: CASSVSSGGAPNEQFF. CDR3 in DNA: TGTGCCAGCAGCGTTAGTAGCGGGGGGGCCCCCAATGAGCAGTTCTTC. The rearrangement uses TRBV9 and TRBJ2-1; 11 bases align to TRBD2. The junction had 7 bases not matched to a gene; V was cut back by 2 bases and J by 6 bases. The CDR3 spans 16 residues. The germline CDR1 and CDR2 sequences are SGDLS and YYNGEE.

The rearrangement uses TRBV7-8 and TRBJ2-5, with 10 positions matching TRBD2. The length of the CDR3 is 17 residues. The V and J ends lost 0 bases and 1 base, in that order; junction bases with no gene match: 5. Germline V gene data show CDR1 as SGHVS and CDR2 as FQNEAQ. This CDR3 reads CASSLALLAGTQETQYF. Written as DNA, the CDR3 is TGTGCCAGCAGCTTAGCGTTACTAGCGGGGACCCAAGAGACCCAGTACTTC.

The rearrangement links TRBV29-1 to TRBJ1-2, with D possibly TRBD1 on 5 matching bases. The CDR3 length is 13 residues. CDR1 is SQVTM, CDR2 ANQGSEA, per germline. V shed 7 bases and J shed 8 bases, with 20 bases lying between them. The CDR3 DNA sequence: TGCAGCGCGGATTCTTATAGGGGCTCAGGCTACACCTTC. Its protein product is CSADSYRGSGYTF.

V is TRBV18 and J is TRBJ2-3; D is perhaps TRBD1 (6 bases). This CDR3 has 15 amino acids. The germline V gene encodes CDR1 KGHSH and CDR2 LQKENI. With 3 bases removed from V and 2 bases from J, the gap between germline ends came to 12 bases. The CDR3 DNA reads TGTGCCAGCTCACCGGTTGGGGGCCCCACAGATACGCAGTATTTT. Translated: CASSPVGGPTDTQYF.

The genes are TRBV11-2 and TRBJ2-3, with D possibly being TRBD2 (6 bases). V shed 3 bases and J shed 0 bases, with 7 bases lying between them. Germline assignment: CDR1 SGHAT and CDR2 FQNNGV. The CDR3 runs to 14 residues. The CDR3 region has the DNA TGTGCCAGCAGCTTCAGCGGGAGCACAGATACGCAGTATTTT. Protein product: CASSFSGSTDTQYF.

This clone was seen a few times. The CDR3 nucleotides read TGTGCCAGCAGCCGCGGACAGGGTGGGCACTATGGCTACACCTTC. This translates into CASSRGQGGHYGYTF. This chain uses TRBV4-2 with TRBJ1-2, with 8 bases lining up with TRBD1. The CDR3 contains 15 residues. CDR1 and CDR2 from the germline V gene are LGHNA and YNFKEQ. The V segment lost 4 bases and the J segment 3 bases; nucleotides outside the gene matches: 7.

The genes are TRBV4-2 and TRBJ2-3; 7 nucleotides agree with TRBD2. The V gene's germline CDR1 is LGHNA and CDR2 YNFKEQ. The CDR3 sequence is 15 residues long. The V segment lost 0 bases and the J segment 7 bases; nucleotides outside the gene matches: 7. The CDR3 region is CASSQDMGGSNTQYF. The CDR3 DNA sequence: TGTGCCAGCAGCCAAGATATGGGCGGGAGCAATACGCAGTATTTT.

The chain combines TRBV15 with TRBJ1-5, with TRBD1 identical over 9 bases. Trimming took 3 bases from V and 2 from J; bases not matched to a gene: 5. The CDR3 consists of 16 residues. The germline CDR1 and CDR2 sequences are LNHNV and YYDKDF (reference sequence). As DNA, the CDR3 is TGTGCCACCAGCAGTGGGACAGGGATCGGCAATCAGCCCCAGCATTTT. This sequence encodes CATSSGTGIGNQPQHF.

The chain combines TRBV9 with TRBJ1-3, with TRBD1 as a possible D gene (5 bases). This CDR3 has 15 amino acids. The germline V gene encodes CDR1 SGDLS and CDR2 YYNGEE. Trimming took 3 bases from V and 11 from J, leaving 21 bases between them. CDR3 coding DNA: TGTGCCAGCAGCGGCCCCGACCTACAGGTCCCCTCCATATATTTT. It specifies CASSGPDLQVPSIYF.

This clone was detected a few times. This chain connects TRBV3-1 (or the pseudogene TRBV3-2) to TRBJ2-3; no definite D call. In germline, CDR1 is LGHDT, CDR2 YNNKEL (reference sequence). This CDR3 is built from 12 residues. Trimming removed 3 bases at V and 4 bases at J, with 5 bases between. This chain's CDR3 is CASSHQSDTQYF. Here the CDR3 DNA reads TGTGCCAGCAGCCACCAGTCAGATACGCAGTATTTT.

The genes are TRBV11-2 and TRBJ1-1; 7 bases match TRBD1. V shed 5 bases and J 1 base; nucleotides not matched to a gene: 7. This CDR3 has 15 residues. The germline gives CDR1 SGHAT, CDR2 FQNNGV. Written as DNA, the CDR3 is TGTGCCAGCAGCATCTACAGGGGCCGGAACACTGAAGCTTTCTTT. This encodes CASSIYRGRNTEAFF.

This rearrangement joins TRBV11-2 to TRBJ1-1; no clear D gene. Germline V CDR1 and CDR2: SGHAT, FQNNGV. Trimming removed 8 bases from V and 1 base from J, with 5 bases in between. There are 11 residues in the CDR3. CDR3 nucleotide sequence: TGTGCCAGCGGCAGGAACACTGAAGCTTTCTTT. This codes for CASGRNTEAFF.

The chain recombines TRBV7-2 with TRBJ2-2; weak D call: TRBD1 (8 bases). Trimming took off 4 bases at V and 5 bases at J, with 17 bases between the two ends. Per the germline V gene, CDR1 is SGHTA and CDR2 is FQGNSA. The CDR3 totals 16 residues. CDR3 sequence reads: CASSSPSQGGTGELFF. The DNA for the CDR3 is TGTGCCAGCAGCTCCCCTTCACAGGGGGGGACCGGGGAGCTGTTTTTT.

On this clone itself: An end of the junction does not agree with germline; a read error may underlie this. The J gene is TRBJ2-2, the V gene TRBV7-7; 11 nucleotides match TRBD1. Germline-derived CDR1 and CDR2 are SSHAT and FNYEAQ (reference sequence). This CDR3 is built from 15 residues. The CDR3 nucleotides read TGTGCTAGCAGCTCGCCGGGACAGGGGGCCGGGGAGCTGTTTTTT. This encodes CASSSPGQGAGELFF. The full variable domain, with the rest looked up from reference TRBV7-7 and TRBJ2-2, is GAGVSQSPRYKVTKRGQDVTLRCDPISSHATLYWYQQALGQGPEFLTYFNYEAQPDKSGLPSDRFSAERPEGSISTLTIQRTEQRDSAMYRCASSSPGQGAGELFFGEGSRLTVL.

The rearrangement joins TRBV19 to TRBJ2-1; possible D gene TRBD1, 5 bases. V gave up 4 bases and J gave up 4 bases, with 17 bases separating them. The length of the CDR3 is 16 residues. Germline CDR1 reads LNHDA; CDR2 reads SQIVND (reference sequence). CDR3 nucleotide sequence: TGTGCCAGTAGTAAAGTCGACAGCCGCCTATACAATGAGCAGTTCTTC. It yields the protein CASSKVDSRLYNEQFF.

V and J are TRBV24-1 and TRBJ2-7; TRBD1 matches 8 bases. Germline lookup yields CDR1 KGHDR and CDR2 SFDVKD. The length of the CDR3 is 17 residues. The V gene end was trimmed by 1 base and the J gene end by 2 bases; junction bases not matched to a gene: 9. This chain's CDR3 is CATSDLGEGQDAYEQYF. The CDR3 coding sequence is TGTGCCACCAGTGATTTAGGCGAGGGACAGGATGCCTACGAGCAGTACTTC.

The genes are TRBV10-3 and TRBJ2-1; 7 bases match TRBD1. CDR1 ENHRY and CDR2 SYGVKD come from the germline V gene. The trim removed 0 bases at V and 5 bases at J, leaving 16 bases unmatched. This CDR3 has 19 residues. CDR3 sequence: CAISESSYRSQGRNNEQFF. The DNA for the CDR3 is TGTGCCATCAGTGAGTCCTCGTATAGGTCACAGGGGCGTAACAATGAGCAGTTCTTC.

The V and J genes are TRBV24-1 and TRBJ1-5; weak D call: TRBD1 (5 bases). Trimming shortened V by 7 bases and J by 6 bases, and 15 bases separated the two germline ends. Per the germline V gene, CDR1 is KGHDR and CDR2 is SFDVKD. This CDR3 has 14 residues. In DNA, the CDR3 is TGTGCCACCAGCTCTAAAGGGGAGGTTCAGCCCCAGCATTTT. This gives the protein CATSSKGEVQPQHF.

The DNA for the CDR3 is TGTGCCAGCAGCTTAGGTGCCGTGGCGGGAGCCGCCAGGTGGTATGAGCAGTTCTTC. Translating it yields CASSLGAVAGAARWYEQFF. The chain uses TRBV7-8 and TRBJ2-1, with 7 nucleotides matching TRBD2. There are 19 residues in the CDR3. Germline assignment: CDR1 SGHVS and CDR2 FQNEAQ. The junction had 20 bases not matched to a gene; V was cut back by 1 base and J by 8 bases. Supplemented by reference TRBV7-8 and TRBJ2-1, the full variable domain reads GAGVSQSPRYKVAKRGQDVALRCDPISGHVSLFWYQQALGQGPEFLTYFQNEAQLDKSGLPSDRFFAERPEGSVSTLKIQRTQQEDSAVYLCASSLGAVAGAARWYEQFFGPGTRLTVL.

This clone was counted only a few times. The gene calls are TRBV5-1 and TRBJ1-1, with 9 nucleotides matching TRBD1. V lost 7 bases, J lost 0 bases, and 13 bases stayed unmatched. Germline CDR1 reads SGHRS; CDR2 reads YFSETQ. This CDR3 is built from 17 residues. The CDR3 sequence: CASLWDREFGMNTEAFF. CDR3 DNA sequence: TGCGCCAGCTTATGGGACAGGGAATTCGGTATGAACACTGAAGCTTTCTTT.